This passage covers 25 T cell receptor beta chains from one sample sequenced in a study of beta chain features in type 1 diabetes. Overall study findings and caveats: Shortening that was moderate but significant affected the TCRB CDR3s of Type 1 diabetes patients in all four CD4+ subsets.

Their target antigens are unknown. The sequenced template was cDNA made from the entire isolated RNA. Generated by immunoSEQ multiplex PCR, the TCRdb table keeps only in-frame clones and is missing some. The sample includes 640,000 or so clones, roughly 13% of them seen just once. Sequenced material: naive CD4+ T cells from blood. These TCRs come from a young man with type 1 diabetes.

The chain combines TRBV7-6 with TRBJ2-7; no clear D gene. The V gene lost 5 bases and the J gene lost 3 bases, with 11 bases spanning the gap. The germline V gene has CDR1 SGHVS and CDR2 FNYEAQ. The CDR3 runs to 13 residues. The CDR3 here is CASSGEPGYEQYF. Here the CDR3 DNA reads TGTGCCAGCAGCGGGGAACCCGGCTACGAGCAGTACTTC.

The CDR3 sequence is CASSEEVLGGYTF. The CDR3 DNA reads as TGTGCCAGCTCGGAGGAGGTCTTAGGCGGCTACACCTTC. The chain carries TRBV2 and TRBJ1-2; D remains unclear. The V gene's germline CDR1 is SNHLY and CDR2 FYNNEI. Deletions cut 8 bases from V and 8 bases from J, with 18 bases between. The CDR3 length is 13 residues.

This chain uses TRBV14 with TRBJ1-1; possible D gene TRBD1, 6 bases. The CDR3 extends over 14 amino acids. V was shortened by 1 base and J by 1 base, with 7 bases between the two germline ends. Looked up from germline, CDR1 is SGHDN and CDR2 is FVKESK. CDR3 sequence reads: CASSQAQGNTEAFF. The CDR3 DNA follows: TGTGCCAGCAGCCAAGCACAGGGGAACACTGAAGCTTTCTTT.

The V call is TRBV19, the J call TRBJ2-2; 10 nucleotides match TRBD1. Germline lookup yields CDR1 LNHDA and CDR2 SQIVND (reference sequence). This CDR3 comprises 14 residues. J lost 6 bases, V lost 6 bases, and 4 bases had no gene match. This chain's CDR3 is CASRDRGTAGELFF. In DNA, the CDR3 is TGTGCCAGTAGGGACAGGGGGACGGCCGGGGAGCTGTTTTTT.

The chain is built from TRBV19 and TRBJ2-4; perhaps TRBD2 as D (6 bases). Germline V gene lookup returns CDR1 LNHDA and CDR2 SQIVND (reference sequence). Deletions cut 4 bases from V and 2 bases from J, with 12 bases between. The CDR3 has 15 residues. In DNA form, the CDR3 reads TGTGCCAGTAGTAGCGGGGCGGTAACCAAAAACATTCAGTACTTC. Its protein product is CASSSGAVTKNIQYF.

This clone has more than one count but fewer than ten. This chain uses TRBV10-1 with TRBJ1-1; D is perhaps TRBD1 (5 bases). Looked up from germline, CDR1 is WNHNN and CDR2 is SYGVQD (reference sequence). The V and J ends lost 3 bases and 1 base respectively, with 12 bases between them. CDR3 length equals 15 residues. CDR3 region: CASSDPSTGNTEAFF. CDR3 bases: TGCGCCAGCAGTGACCCTTCAACAGGGAACACTGAAGCTTTCTTT.

The V call is TRBV6-6, the J call TRBJ2-7; a weak D match, TRBD1 (6 bases). Per germline, CDR1 MNHNY and CDR2 SVGAGI (reference sequence). The V gene lost 1 base and the J gene lost 5 bases, with 18 bases spanning the gap. The CDR3 is 16 residues long. CDR3 sequence reads: CASSYYGSGEKNEQYF. The CDR3 DNA follows: TGTGCCAGCAGTTACTATGGTTCAGGGGAGAAGAACGAGCAGTACTTC.

The chain links TRBV2 to TRBJ2-2; D is uncertain. The length of the CDR3 is 14 residues. Between the trimmed V and J ends, which lost 7 bases and 5 bases, there was a span of 14 bases. Germline V gene lookup returns CDR1 SNHLY and CDR2 FYNNEI. The CDR3, as DNA: TGTGCCAGCAAGCCACCCCGGCAGACCGGGGAGCTGTTTTTT. Protein product: CASKPPRQTGELFF.

The rearrangement uses TRBV27 and TRBJ2-1; D perhaps matches TRBD1 (7 bases). This CDR3 comprises 19 residues. V was clipped by 6 bases and J by 5 bases, with 29 bases between them. The germline V gene encodes CDR1 MNHEY and CDR2 SMNVEV (reference sequence). This CDR3 is CASSPIGGHGTWTNNEQFF. CDR3 coding DNA: TGTGCCAGCAGCCCTATAGGGGGCCACGGAACATGGACTAACAATGAGCAGTTCTTC.

This rearrangement joins TRBV5-6 to TRBJ2-1, with 9 nucleotides matching TRBD1. V shed 4 bases and J 6 bases; nucleotides not matched to a gene: 8. Germline V gene data show CDR1 as SGHDT and CDR2 as YYEEEE. This CDR3 is 15 amino acids long. CDR3 residues: CASSAWGQGPNEQFF. In nucleotides, the CDR3 is TGTGCCAGCAGCGCGTGGGGACAGGGCCCCAATGAGCAGTTCTTC. Supplemented by reference TRBV5-6 and TRBJ2-1, the full variable domain reads DAGVTQSPTHLIKTRGQQVTLRCSPKSGHDTVSWYQQALGQGPQFIFQYYEEEERQRGNFPDRFSGHQFPNYSSELNVNALLLGDSALYLCASSAWGQGPNEQFFGPGTRLTVL.

The V gene is TRBV7-9, the J gene TRBJ1-4; D is ambiguous. This CDR3 has 15 amino acids. The germline CDR1 and CDR2 sequences are SEHNR and FQNEAQ (reference sequence). V gave up 5 bases and J gave up 0 bases, with 10 bases separating them. The CDR3 sequence: CASSPVISTNEKLFF. CDR3 DNA: TGTGCCAGCAGCCCTGTAATCTCAACTAATGAAAAACTGTTTTTT.

The chain links TRBV25-1 to TRBJ2-3; 8 bases are a match to TRBD2. Germline CDR1 and CDR2: MGHDK and SYGVNS. Losses at the gene ends were 6 bases for V and 4 bases for J; bases not matched to a gene: 15. The CDR3 spans 17 residues. The CDR3: CASSTPPGGPSADTQYF. CDR3 DNA: TGTGCCAGCAGCACCCCGCCGGGGGGGCCCAGCGCAGATACGCAGTATTTT.

Notes on this clone: A junction end diverges from the germline sequence, so it may reflect a read error. This chain uses TRBV15 with TRBJ2-7; D is uncertain. The V gene's germline CDR1 is LNHNV and CDR2 YYDKDF (reference sequence). The CDR3 is 14 amino acids. The chain's CDR3 is CATSREVVNYEQYF. The CDR3 bases are TGTGCCACCAGCAGAGAGGTGGTTAATTACGAACAGTACTTC. Variable domain in full (rest from reference TRBV15 and TRBJ2-7): DAMVIQNPRYQVTQFGKPVTLSCSQTLNHNVMYWYQQKSSQAPKLLFHYYDKDFNNEADTPDNFQSRRPNTSFCFLDIRSPGLGDTAMYLCATSREVVNYEQYFGPGTRLTVT.

This clone showed up just a few times. This rearrangement joins TRBV30 to TRBJ1-6, with a possible D match to TRBD1 (5 bases). The CDR3 is made up of 15 amino acids. Germline loops: CDR1 GTSNPN, CDR2 SVGIG (reference sequence). Deletions cut 7 bases from V and 8 bases from J, with 21 bases between. CDR3 in amino acids: CAFGGGVFPDSPLHF. The CDR3 DNA reads as TGTGCCTTTGGGGGGGGAGTCTTCCCGGATTCACCCCTCCACTTT.

The chain links TRBV6-6 to TRBJ1-5; D call uncertain. CDR1 MNHNY and CDR2 SVGAGI come from the germline V gene (reference sequence). The germline V and J ends were trimmed by 11 bases and 3 bases, with 11 bases remaining between them. The CDR3 totals 12 residues. CDR3 sequence reads: CASGGHNQPQHF. CDR3 sequence (DNA): TGTGCCTCGGGCGGCCACAATCAGCCCCAGCATTTT.

The V gene is TRBV30, the J gene TRBJ2-4; 14 nucleotides match TRBD2. Germline CDR1 reads GTSNPN; CDR2 reads SVGIG (reference sequence). The J segment lost 7 bases and the V segment lost 3 bases, leaving 2 bases of the junction unmatched. This CDR3 is 14 amino acids long. As DNA, the CDR3 is TGTGCCTGGAGGGGACTAGCGGGGGTTAACATTCAGTACTTC. This encodes CAWRGLAGVNIQYF.

With respect to this clone: Germline is not matched at one junction end, which may reflect a read error. The chain links TRBV7-7 to TRBJ2-1; 8 nucleotides line up with TRBD1. CDR1 is SSHAT, CDR2 FNYEAQ, per germline (reference sequence). This CDR3 is 15 amino acids long. The CDR3 bases are TGTGCTAGCAGCGTGGGGACAGGAACAACCAATGAGCAGTTCTTC. It is translated as CASSVGTGTTNEQFF.

V is TRBV7-2 and J is TRBJ2-1, with TRBD2 identical over 7 bases. Germline V gene sequence: CDR1 SGHTA, CDR2 FQGNSA. Trimming at V came to 1 base and at J to 5 bases, leaving 14 bases not matched to a gene. The CDR3 loop spans 18 amino acids. The CDR3 nucleotides read TGTGCCAGCAGCTTAGTCGGTCGGTCGCGGGGGACTAACAATGAGCAGTTCTTC. Amino acids: CASSLVGRSRGTNNEQFF.

The chain employs TRBV18 and TRBJ2-5; perhaps TRBD2 as D (6 bases). Germline CDR1 reads KGHSH; CDR2 reads LQKENI. Trimming shortened V by 2 bases and J by 4 bases, and 11 bases separated the two germline ends. The CDR3 has 14 amino acids. The CDR3: CASSPAGRTETQYF. In DNA form, the CDR3 reads TGTGCCAGCTCACCAGCGGGGAGGACAGAGACCCAGTACTTC.

A few counts support this clone. Other DNA sequences in this sample translate to the same CDR3. The chain has TRBV18 and TRBJ1-5; TRBD1 matches 8 bases. The trim removed 3 bases at V and 6 bases at J, leaving 4 bases unmatched. The CDR3 extends over 14 amino acids. Germline lookup yields CDR1 KGHSH and CDR2 LQKENI. CDR3 nucleotides: TGTGCCAGCTCACCGCAGGGGGCCGGTCAGCCCCAGCATTTT. Translation gives CASSPQGAGQPQHF.

This clone has more than one count but fewer than ten. The J gene is TRBJ1-1, the V gene TRBV18; no clear D. With 0 bases removed from V and 1 base from J, the gap between germline ends came to 9 bases. The CDR3 contains 15 residues. Per germline, CDR1 KGHSH and CDR2 LQKENI. Written as DNA, the CDR3 is TGTGCCAGCTCACCACCGGAGGGTTCGAACACTGAAGCTTTCTTT. Amino acids: CASSPPEGSNTEAFF.

This clone was observed a handful of times. V usage is TRBV5-1 and J usage is TRBJ2-2, with a weak D call TRBD2 (5 bases). Germline-derived CDR1 and CDR2 are SGHRS and YFSETQ. V lost 5 bases and J lost 3, with 8 bases in between. The CDR3 has 13 amino acids. The CDR3 nucleotides are TGCGCCAGCAGGCTCGGGGACACCGGGGAGCTGTTTTTT. Protein sequence: CASRLGDTGELFF.

This sequence joins TRBV20-1 and TRBJ2-5; TRBD2 matches at 7 bases. The CDR3 sequence is 11 residues long. Looked up from germline, CDR1 is DFQATT and CDR2 is SNEGSKA (reference sequence). The V gene end was trimmed by 7 bases and the J gene end by 2 bases; junction bases not matched to a gene: 1. CDR3 sequence (DNA): TGCAGTGTCGGGGGGCAAGAGACCCAGTACTTC. Its protein is CSVGGQETQYF.

CDR3 in DNA: TGTGCCAGCAGGACAGGAGGCGATAATTCACCCCTCCACTTT. Its protein product is CASRTGGDNSPLHF. The chain uses TRBV28 and TRBJ1-6; a possible D gene is TRBD1 (6 bases). The length of the CDR3 is 14 residues. V lost 6 bases and J 5 bases, leaving 11 bases between the germline ends. Looked up from germline, CDR1 is MDHEN and CDR2 is SYDVKM.

This clone was seen more than once but under ten times. The chain combines TRBV28 with TRBJ1-2, with a tentative D call TRBD1 (5 bases). Germline loops: CDR1 MDHEN, CDR2 SYDVKM. V gave up 2 bases and J gave up 6 bases, with 13 bases separating them. CDR3 length: 14 residues. Written as DNA, the CDR3 is TGTGCCAGCAGTTTAGCTCTGGGGGTAGATGGCTACACCTTC. It specifies CASSLALGVDGYTF.